This is a list of T cell receptor beta chains from one sample in a study of OX40 agonist ivuxolimab in advanced cancers. Assay: immunoSEQ multiplex PCR; the TCRdb copy retains only in-frame clones and omits some. Among under 30,000 clones listed, 70% to 90% were seen once. The source was CD4+ or CD8+ T cells sorted from blood, collected in a trial of the OX40 agonist ivuxolimab. The source is an adult with an advanced solid tumor such as melanoma, head and neck, liver or kidney cancer. Each CDR3 is given with its conserved first and last residue. A D gene is named only where the DNA matches it firmly. Rows give clone size only sometimes, using once, few, many, or a class for an expanded clone.

18	TRBJ2-6	-	TRBV7-9	-	CASLPRDTSYSGANVLTF	TGTGCCAGCCTTCCCCGGGACACCTCTTACTCTGGGGCCAACGTCCTGACTTTC
15	TRBJ2-7	TRBD1	TRBV6-5	once	CASSYSDRGTYEQYF	TGTGCCAGCAGTTATTCCGACAGGGGGACTTACGAGCAGTACTTC
17	TRBJ2-2	TRBD2	TRBV7-9	-	CASSPITSGGSTGELFF	TGTGCCAGCAGCCCCATTACTAGCGGGGGAAGTACCGGGGAGCTGTTTTTT
14	TRBJ2-5	TRBD1	TRBV9	-	CASSVTGGVETQYF	TGTGCCAGCAGCGTAACAGGGGGCGTGGAGACCCAGTACTTC
17	TRBJ2-1	TRBD2	TRBV5-1	once	CASSLEVAGVPYNEQFF	TGCGCCAGCAGCTTGGAGGTAGCGGGGGTCCCCTACAATGAGCAGTTCTTC
15	TRBJ2-3	-	TRBV7-2	-	CASSPDTFEADTQYF	TGTGCCAGCAGCCCCGACACTTTTGAGGCAGATACGCAGTATTTT
18	TRBJ2-3	-	TRBV9	once	CASSVRLSTTTITDTQYF	TGTGCCAGCAGCGTGCGCCTATCGACTACTACGATCACAGATACACAGTATTTT
14	TRBJ1-1	-	TRBV19	-	CASSIGGGNTEAFF	TGTGCCAGTAGTATAGGTGGCGGGAACACTGAAGCTTTCTTT
17	TRBJ2-2	TRBD1	TRBV2	-	CASSQGQGLANTGELFF	TGTGCCAGCAGTCAGGGACAGGGATTAGCGAACACCGGGGAGCTGTTTTTT
14	TRBJ1-2	TRBD1	TRBV28	-	CASRGTGGDYGYTF	TGTGCCAGCAGAGGGACAGGGGGAGACTATGGCTACACCTTC
17	TRBJ1-1	-	TRBV19	-	CASSPLGGNYSSTEAFF	TGTGCCAGTAGCCCCTTGGGAGGGAACTACTCCTCCACTGAAGCTTTCTTT
18	TRBJ2-5	TRBD1	TRBV2	once	CASRPPGQGLGLGETQYF	TGTGCCAGCAGACCGCCGGGACAGGGACTGGGACTGGGAGAGACCCAGTACTTC
13	TRBJ2-7	-	TRBV27	-	CASSLNRDYEQYF	TGTGCCAGCAGTTTAAACAGGGACTACGAGCAGTACTTC
16	TRBJ1-1	-	TRBV5-1	-	CASSFRSGSGLTEAFF	TGCGCCAGCAGCTTTAGATCTGGGTCAGGTCTCACTGAAGCTTTCTTT
16	TRBJ2-7	TRBD2	TRBV10-3	-	CAISELGTSGGYEQYF	TGTGCCATCAGTGAGTTAGGGACTAGTGGCGGGTACGAGCAGTACTTC
14	TRBJ2-3	TRBD1	TRBV29-1	-	CSGGGQALTDTQYF	TGCAGCGGAGGGGGACAGGCCCTCACAGATACGCAGTATTTT
12	TRBJ2-7	-	TRBV27	-	CASSGSDYEQYF	TGTGCCAGCTCCGGGTCGGACTACGAGCAGTACTTC
16	TRBJ2-1	-	TRBV16	few	CASSHPSGGSANEQFF	TGTGCCAGCAGCCACCCCTCGGGCGGCTCGGCCAATGAGCAGTTCTTC
15	TRBJ1-1	TRBD1	TRBV10-3	-	CAISGTGGRDTEAFF	TGTGCCATATCAGGTACAGGGGGTAGGGACACTGAAGCTTTCTTT
15	TRBJ1-1	-	TRBV4-2	-	CASSQEVMSSLEAFF	TGTGCCAGCAGCCAAGAAGTCATGTCGTCACTCGAAGCTTTCTTT
16	TRBJ2-4	-	TRBV27	-	CANTFFRVWAKNIQYF	TGTGCCAACACTTTCTTCAGGGTGTGGGCCAAAAACATTCAGTACTTC
14	TRBJ2-7	-	TRBV4-1	-	CASSQGGLIYEQYF	TGCGCCAGCAGCCAGGGGGGACTTATATACGAGCAGTACTTC
18	TRBJ1-5	-	TRBV21-1	-	CASSKGTGEFGSNQPQHF	TGTGCCAGCAGCAAAGGGACAGGTGAATTTGGTAGCAATCAGCCCCAGCATTTT
15	TRBJ2-1	-	TRBV18	-	CASSPQDSSYNEQFF	TGTGCCAGCTCACCTCAGGACAGCTCCTACAATGAGCAGTTCTTC
11	TRBJ1-2	-	TRBV7-9	-	CASSLDYGYTF	TGTGCCAGCAGCTTAGACTATGGCTACACCTTC
15	TRBJ1-4	-	TRBV6-1	-	CASSEEVQGREKLFF	TGTGCCAGCAGTGAAGAGGTGCAGGGTAGGGAAAAACTGTTTTTT
14	TRBJ2-3	-	TRBV21-1	-	CANEKDPGTDTQYF	TGTGCCAACGAGAAAGACCCGGGGACAGATACGCAGTATTTT
13	TRBJ1-2	-	TRBV6-4	-	CASSESTSYGYTF	TGTGCCAGCAGTGAAAGCACCTCCTATGGCTACACCTTC
14	TRBJ1-1	-	TRBV9	few	CASNEPEMNTEAFF	TGTGCCAGCAACGAACCGGAAATGAACACTGAAGCTTTCTTT
12	TRBJ1-1	-	TRBV7-9	-	CASSLLGAEAFF	TGTGCCAGCAGCTTACTCGGGGCTGAAGCTTTCTTT
15	TRBJ2-1	TRBD1	TRBV15	-	CATSRPGQEYNEQFF	TGTGCCACCAGCAGACCGGGACAGGAATACAATGAGCAGTTCTTC
14	TRBJ2-1	TRBD2	TRBV11-2	few	CASSLFTGGSEQFF	TGTGCCAGCAGCCTGTTCACCGGGGGGTCGGAGCAGTTCTTC
15	TRBJ1-2	-	TRBV25-1	-	CASSEGGQGRYGYTF	TGTGCCAGCAGTGAGGGTGGGCAGGGCAGGTATGGCTACACCTTC
14	TRBJ2-3	-	TRBV27	-	CASSIQGRTDTQYF	TGTGCCAGCAGTATCCAGGGGAGGACAGATACGCAGTATTTT
14	TRBJ2-7	TRBD1	TRBV13	-	CASSLDRGLYEQYF	TGTGCCAGCAGCCTGGACAGGGGACTCTACGAGCAGTACTTC
15	TRBJ2-2	TRBD2	TRBV6-5	-	CASMGLAGELGELFF	TGTGCCAGCATGGGACTAGCGGGGGAGCTCGGGGAGCTGTTTTTT
15	TRBJ1-1	-	TRBV6-5	once	CASSYDPGVVTEAFF	TGTGCCAGCAGTTACGACCCAGGAGTAGTCACTGAAGCTTTCTTT
13	TRBJ2-1	-	TRBV4-1	-	CASSQAPGNEQFF	TGCGCCAGCAGCCAAGCCCCCGGCAATGAGCAGTTCTTC
15	TRBJ2-5	TRBD2	TRBV5-1	-	CASSVEGLASETQYF	TGCGCCAGCAGCGTAGAGGGACTAGCTTCGGAGACCCAGTACTTC
16	TRBJ2-3	-	TRBV5-8	-	CASSLGVSGGTDTQYF	TGTGCCAGCAGCTTAGGGGTCTCAGGGGGCACAGATACGCAGTATTTT
13	TRBJ1-2	-	TRBV5-1	-	CASSLDLPYGYTF	TGCGCCAGCAGCTTGGACCTGCCCTATGGCTACACCTTC
16	TRBJ2-2	TRBD1	TRBV13	-	CASSSAGQGITGELFF	TGTGCCAGCAGCTCGGCCGGACAGGGAATTACCGGGGAGCTGTTTTTT
12	TRBJ1-2	-	TRBV19	-	CASSEAFYGYTF	TGTGCCAGTAGTGAGGCTTTCTATGGCTACACCTTC
18	TRBJ2-3	-	TRBV5-6	-	CASSHQSSPTTGTDTQYF	TGTGCCAGCAGCCACCAGAGCTCACCCACGACTGGCACAGATACGCAGTATTTT
16	TRBJ2-1	-	TRBV27	-	CASSLPGFGFYNEQFF	TGTGCCAGCAGTTTACCAGGGTTTGGGTTCTACAATGAGCAGTTCTTC
15	TRBJ1-2	-	TRBV6-6	-	CASSYSNLNNYGYTF	TGTGCCAGCAGTTACTCGAATCTGAATAACTATGGCTACACCTTC
12	TRBJ1-1	-	TRBV27	-	CASSLSGREAFF	TGTGCCAGCAGTTTATCGGGGCGGGAAGCTTTCTTT
15	TRBJ2-3	-	TRBV2	-	CASSEGVSVTDTQYF	TGTGCCAGCAGTGAGGGGGTATCCGTCACAGATACGCAGTATTTT
13	TRBJ2-7	-	TRBV13	-	CASTRGNSYEQYF	TGTGCCAGCACGAGAGGCAACTCCTACGAGCAGTACTTC
15	TRBJ1-3	TRBD1	TRBV5-1	-	CASSVGQGSGNTIYF	TGCGCCAGCAGCGTGGGACAGGGCTCTGGAAACACCATATATTTT